This T cell receptor (beta chain) was sequenced in a study of T cell clonotyping in hematopoietic cell transplantation. Findings and caveats of the study: Recipient TCR diversity dropped after transplant; expanded clonotypes rose from day 30 to 180. Higher Inverse Simpson Index values in graft donor and pretransplant recipient predicted broader posttransplant TCR diversity.

The assay was immunoSEQ multiplex PCR, and TCRdb's table has in-frame clones only and misses some. The sample contains approximately 25,000 clones, roughly 88% of which appear only once. A note on this clone: As yet, its antigen is unknown.

Time point in this sample: recipient sample about 28 days before transplant, after cytoreduction. The CDR3 contains 14 residues. Germline V gene lookup returns CDR1 LGHNA and CDR2 YSLEER. V dropped 2 bases and J dropped 2 bases, with 10 bases sitting between them. This receptor was identified in a woman aged 55 to 70 with acute myeloid leukemia. Some clones in this sample may be carry-over from other donors' samples. Sequencing was performed on peripheral blood mononuclear cells, taken before stem cell transplant. The chain employs TRBV4-3 and TRBJ2-7, with D maybe TRBD1 (5 bases). The CDR3 protein is CASSQQQGPYEQYF. The DNA for the CDR3 is TGCGCCAGCAGCCAACAGCAGGGTCCCTACGAGCAGTACTTC.